This entry is about one T cell receptor beta chain. The antigen is unknown. CDR3 size: 20 residues. Germline CDR1 and CDR2: SGHAT and FQNNGV. V trimming: 4 bases; J trimming: 0 bases; junction bases outside the gene matches: 15. The sample originates from a study of T cells after yellow fever vaccination. On the study more broadly: Preparation of the low-cell-number fractions used SMART-Seq v4 Ultra Low Input. General study results and limits: In FACS-sorted repertoires, abundant clonotypes from the bulk population could appear as contaminants. Of the clonotypes, a small share occurred in both CD4 and CD8 compartments.

The 5'RACE template-switching step produced TCR cDNA and added a universal primer site and UMIs. TCRdb independently ran MiXCR on the 5' RACE reads; one entry per CDR3 protein. The data show 250,000 to 350,000 distinct CDR3 sequences, with 6.8% seen just once and about 18% held by the top ten. The source material was PBMCs, sampled approximately 47 days after the first yellow fever vaccination. The sequence was collected from a man aged 18 to 29 who received the YFV17D yellow fever vaccine. This chain connects TRBV11-2 to TRBJ2-7; 13 positions match TRBD2. The CDR3 nucleotides read TGTGCCAGCAGCTCCCCCCTGGGGACTAGCGGGGTGAAGGACTCCTACGAGCAGTACTTC. Translating it yields CASSSPLGTSGVKDSYEQYF.